This T cell receptor beta chain stems from a study of blood T cell repertoires in COVID-19. The protocol was immunoSEQ multiplex PCR, while the TCRdb copy is restricted to in-frame clones and leaves out a portion. The sample shows fewer than 250,000 clones, about nine tenths of them seen only once. This CDR3 has 19 residues. Germline-derived CDR1 and CDR2 are LGHNA and YSLEER. The V gene end was trimmed by 5 bases and the J gene end by 3 bases; junction bases not matched to a gene: 18. The chain links TRBV4-3 to TRBJ2-7; TRBD2 matches 11 bases. The material sequenced was peripheral blood. This TCR derives from a woman aged 60 to 75 who had recovered from COVID-19. The CDR3 nucleotides are TGCGCCAGCAGCTCTTTGCCGGGACAGGCCGGGACTAGCGGCTACGAGCAGTACTTC. Its protein product is CASSSLPGQAGTSGYEQYF.